Listed here are 9 T cell receptor beta chains from one sample, sequenced in a study of blood T cell repertoires in COVID-19. The method was immunoSEQ multiplex PCR; TCRdb's version includes in-frame clones alone and lacks a portion of them. The sample has about 100,000 clones, about 90% seen once. Sequencing was performed on peripheral blood. Every receptor here comes from a woman aged 30 to 39 with acute or convalescent COVID-19.

V and J are TRBV28 and TRBJ2-7; TRBD2 matches at 7 bases. J lost 3 bases, V lost 6 bases, and 2 bases had no gene match. The CDR3 runs 12 residues. Germline V gene data show CDR1 as MDHEN and CDR2 as SYDVKM. The CDR3 DNA reads TGTGCCAGCAGCGGGGGGATCTACGAGCAGTACTTC. This gives the protein CASSGGIYEQYF. Full variable domain (remainder filled in from reference TRBV28 and TRBJ2-7): DVKVTQSSRYLVKRTGEKVFLECVQDMDHENMFWYRQDPGLGLRLIYFSYDVKMKEKGDIPEGYSVSREKKERFSLILESASTNQTSMYLCASSGGIYEQYFGPGTRLTVT.

The chain carries TRBV7-9 and TRBJ1-2, with TRBD1 identical over 8 bases. Germline V CDR1 and CDR2: SEHNR, FQNEAQ (reference sequence). The CDR3 is 14 residues long. J lost 3 bases, V lost 4 bases, and 4 bases had no gene match. Written as DNA, the CDR3 is TGTGCCAGCAGCTGGACAGGGTTGGACTATGGCTACACCTTC. It codes for CASSWTGLDYGYTF.

This clone occurred once. The CDR3 sequence is CASSVAGGGNSPLHF. For the CDR3, the DNA is TGTGCCAGCAGCGTAGCGGGGGGTGGAAATTCACCCCTCCACTTT. The rearrangement uses TRBV9 and TRBJ1-6, with D possibly TRBD1 on 5 matching bases. CDR1 and CDR2 (germline): SGDLS, YYNGEE. Trimming removed 0 bases at V and 7 bases at J, with 11 bases between. This CDR3 has 15 residues.

CDR3: CASNLGLAGGSSYNEQFF. For the CDR3, the DNA is TGTGCCAGTAACTTGGGACTAGCGGGGGGGAGCTCCTACAATGAGCAGTTCTTC. The V gene is TRBV19, the J gene TRBJ2-1, with 16 bases identical to TRBD2. This CDR3 comprises 18 residues. Trimming took 7 bases from V and 0 from J; bases not matched to a gene: 6. The germline gives CDR1 LNHDA, CDR2 SQIVND (reference sequence).

This clone was seen a few times. The chain employs TRBV18 and TRBJ2-7; TRBD1 matches at 7 bases. V was pared by 2 bases and J by 2 bases, with 0 bases of the junction left unmatched. This CDR3 is 13 amino acids long. CDR1 KGHSH and CDR2 LQKENI come from the germline V gene. CDR3: CASSPGTAYEQYF. The CDR3 DNA follows: TGTGCCAGCTCACCAGGGACAGCCTACGAGCAGTACTTC. Combining the CDR3 with reference TRBV18 and TRBJ2-7 gives the whole variable domain NAGVMQNPRHLVRRRGQEARLRCSPMKGHSHVYWYRQLPEEGLKFMVYLQKENIIDESGMPKERFSAEFPKEGPSILRIQQVVRGDSAAYFCASSPGTAYEQYFGPGTRLTVT.

The chain employs TRBV6-5 and TRBJ1-2, with 8 bases matching TRBD1. Trimming at V came to 2 bases and at J to 3 bases, leaving 8 bases not matched to a gene. The length of the CDR3 is 16 residues. Germline lookup yields CDR1 MNHEY and CDR2 SVGAGI. For the CDR3, the DNA is TGTGCCAGCAGTTACCCTACGACAGGGGCGGACTATGGCTACACCTTC. Its protein product is CASSYPTTGADYGYTF.

The V call is TRBV2, the J call TRBJ2-7, with unresolved D. CDR3 length: 11 residues. Germline lookup yields CDR1 SNHLY and CDR2 FYNNEI. V was cut by 5 bases and J by 1 base, with 3 bases left in between. CDR3 sequence: CASSYSYEQYF. The CDR3, as DNA: TGTGCCAGCAGTTATTCCTACGAGCAGTACTTC.

The chain carries TRBV29-1 and TRBJ1-1, with 7 bases matching TRBD1. CDR1 is SQVTM and CDR2 is ANQGSEA in the germline V gene. With V trimmed by 4 bases and J by 3 bases, 11 bases remained unmatched. The CDR3 length is 15 residues. CDR3 sequence: CSVAGGANWDTEAFF. The CDR3 region has the DNA TGCAGCGTTGCAGGGGGTGCGAACTGGGACACTGAAGCTTTCTTT.

This clone was detected once. The chain combines TRBV30 with TRBJ2-1; 12 nucleotides match TRBD2. With V trimmed by 2 bases and J by 8 bases, 13 bases remained unmatched. The CDR3 runs to 17 residues. Per the germline V gene, CDR1 is GTSNPN and CDR2 is SVGIG (reference sequence). The CDR3 region is CAWSTPRLAGGRYEQFF. In DNA, the CDR3 is TGTGCCTGGAGTACCCCTCGGCTAGCGGGGGGGAGGTATGAGCAGTTCTTC. The full variable domain, its missing parts supplied by reference TRBV30 and TRBJ2-1, is SQTIHQWPATLVQPVGSPLSLECTVEGTSNPNLYWYRQAAGRGLQLLFYSVGIGQISSEVPQNLSASRPQDRQFILSSKKLLLSDSGFYLCAWSTPRLAGGRYEQFFGPGTRLTVL.